Listed below are T cell receptor beta chains from one sample, sequenced in a study of T cell repertoires in cytomegalovirus infection. TCRdb recomputed calls from the reads with MiXCR, one row per CDR3 protein. The sample holds 40,000 to 55,000 distinct CDR3 sequences; about 18% are singletons and the top ten take about 25%. The antigens for these receptors are not known. The sequencing here drew on CD8+ T cells from cultured PBMCs, taken from culture after CMV antigen stimulation. These receptors were obtained from a human donor in good health (CMV status not recorded). Some clones in this sample may be carry-over from other donors' samples. CDR3s include the opening cysteine and the closing phenylalanine or tryptophan. Fields, in order: CDR3 length, clone size, J gene, D gene, V gene, CDR3 protein, CDR3 DNA. D genes are given only for firm matches. Clone size, where shown, is once, few, many, or a class for clones that have expanded.

>17|-|TRBJ2-1|-|TRBV10-1
CASSESGGPFYIYEQFF
TGCGCCAGCAGTGAGTCCGGGGGGCCATTCTATATTTACGAGCAGTTCTTC
>14|-|TRBJ2-7|-|TRBV12-3/TRBV12-4
CASTEKSGVDEQYF
TGTGCCAGCACCGAAAAATCAGGGGTGGACGAGCAGTACTTC
>15|-|TRBJ2-2|TRBD1|TRBV7-2
CASSSPDRGERELFF
TGTGCCAGCAGCTCTCCGGACAGGGGTGAGAGGGAGCTGTTTTTT
>17|-|TRBJ2-6|TRBD2|TRBV11-2
CASSSGLAGTGANVLTF
TGTGCCAGCAGCTCCGGACTAGCGGGTACTGGGGCCAACGTCCTGACTTTC
>12|few|TRBJ2-1|-|TRBV7-6
CASGRLNNEQFF
TGTGCCAGTGGAAGACTTAACAATGAGCAGTTCTTC
>16|-|TRBJ1-1|TRBD1|TRBV6-1
CASSEGDRYMNTEAFF
TGTGCCAGCAGTGAAGGGGACAGGTACATGAACACTGAAGCTTTCTTT
>14|-|TRBJ2-2|-|TRBV7-8
CASSLDVYTGELFF
TGTGCCAGCAGCTTAGACGTCTACACCGGGGAGCTGTTTTTT
>15|few|TRBJ2-3|-|TRBV11-3
CASSSRGDQLDTQYF
TGTGCCAGCAGCTCTAGGGGGGATCAACTAGATACGCAGTATTTT
>16|-|TRBJ2-7|TRBD2|TRBV6-2/TRBV6-3
CASSYSGLAGVNEQYF
TGTGCCAGCAGTTACTCGGGACTAGCGGGAGTAAACGAGCAGTACTTC
>14|few|TRBJ2-7|-|TRBV27
CASSLFRGSYEQYF
TGTGCCAGCAGTTTATTTAGGGGTTCCTACGAGCAGTACTTC
>14|-|TRBJ2-5|-|TRBV14
CASSRTGFSETQYF
TGTGCCAGCAGTCGAACAGGGTTTTCAGAGACCCAGTACTTC
>16|few|TRBJ2-7|-|TRBV28
CASRSREGRSSYEQYF
TGTGCCAGCAGATCCCGAGAGGGTCGGAGCTCCTACGAGCAGTACTTC
>15|-|TRBJ2-1|TRBD2|TRBV7-2
CASSLVSGSSNEQFF
TGTGCCAGCAGCTTAGTTAGCGGGAGCTCCAATGAGCAGTTCTTC
>17|few|TRBJ2-1|-|TRBV7-2
CASSLTDTSYLHNEQFF
TGTGCCAGCAGCTTAACCGATACCTCCTATCTCCACAATGAGCAGTTCTTC
>15|-|TRBJ2-7|-|TRBV5-6
CASRGPRTGDYEQYF
TGTGCCAGCAGGGGTCCGAGGACGGGAGACTACGAGCAGTACTTC
>10|few|TRBJ1-1|-|TRBV2
CASRGGEAFF
TGTGCCAGCAGGGGAGGGGAAGCTTTCTTT
>15|few|TRBJ2-3|TRBD2|TRBV7-3
CASSLKAGGTDTQYF
TGTGCCAGCAGCTTAAAAGCGGGGGGCACAGATACGCAGTATTTT
>13|-|TRBJ2-7|TRBD2|TRBV27
CASSYSGRLEQYF
TGTGCCAGCAGTTACAGCGGGAGACTCGAGCAGTACTTC
>16|few|TRBJ2-1|TRBD2|TRBV5-5
CASSLGLAGRTYEQFF
TGTGCCAGCAGCTTGGGGCTAGCGGGAAGGACTTATGAGCAGTTCTTC
>16|few|TRBJ2-3|TRBD2|TRBV5-6
CASSPVAGGSPDTQYF
TGTGCCAGCAGCCCCGTCGCGGGGGGGAGCCCAGATACGCAGTATTTT
>17|medium-sized|TRBJ2-1|TRBD1|TRBV27
CASSSPGQRGYYNEQFF
TGTGCCAGCAGTTCCCCGGGACAGCGAGGTTACTACAATGAGCAGTTCTTC
>15|-|TRBJ2-7|TRBD2|TRBV15
CATSGSGRASGEQYF
TGTGCCACCAGCGGTAGCGGGAGGGCCTCCGGCGAGCAGTACTTC
>17|few|TRBJ2-2|TRBD2|TRBV7-9
CASSFLGLVGNTGELFF
TGTGCCAGCAGCTTCCTCGGACTAGTAGGGAACACCGGGGAGCTGTTTTTT
>14|-|TRBJ2-7|-|TRBV7-4
CASSRVDRSYEQYF
TGTGCCAGCAGCCGCGTTGACAGATCCTACGAGCAGTACTTC
>16|-|TRBJ1-6|-|TRBV7-9
CASSPPRSSYNSPLHF
TGTGCCAGCAGCCCTCCTAGGAGCTCCTATAATTCACCCCTCCACTTT
>14|-|TRBJ1-3|-|TRBV20-1
CSTSAPGSGNTIYF
TGCAGTACCTCGGCCCCGGGCTCTGGAAACACCATATATTTT
>21|-|TRBJ2-6|TRBD1|TRBV7-4
CASSEYRGPTSYSSGANVLTF
TGTGCCAGCAGCGAATACAGGGGGCCTACCTCGTATAGCTCTGGGGCCAACGTCCTGACTTTC
>13|-|TRBJ1-1|TRBD1|TRBV18
CASSPSGGSEAFF
TGTGCCAGCTCACCATCAGGGGGGAGTGAAGCTTTCTTT
>16|-|TRBJ2-7|-|TRBV7-2
CASSGRHRVSDNEQYF
TGTGCCAGCAGCGGGAGACACAGGGTTTCTGACAACGAGCAGTACTTC
>15|-|TRBJ2-3|-|TRBV7-3
CASSSASSSTDTQYF
TGTGCCAGCAGCTCAGCTTCCTCTAGCACAGATACGCAGTATTTT
>14|few|TRBJ2-1|-|TRBV27
CASSHRGQFNEQFF
TGTGCCAGCAGCCATCGGGGGCAATTCAATGAGCAGTTCTTC
>12|-|TRBJ2-3|-|TRBV7-2
CASMAGTDTQYF
TGTGCCAGCATGGCGGGCACAGATACGCAGTATTTT
>15|few|TRBJ2-7|-|TRBV5-1
CASSRLLGGSYEQYF
TGCGCCAGCAGCCGGCTTCTTGGGGGTTCCTACGAGCAGTACTTC
>16|-|TRBJ1-2|-|TRBV7-8
CASSSRLTPSGDGYTF
TGTGCCAGCAGCTCCCGCCTCACCCCCAGTGGAGATGGCTACACCTTC
>11|-|TRBJ1-1|-|TRBV30
CAWSKKLEAFF
TGTGCCTGGAGTAAGAAGCTTGAAGCTTTCTTT
>16|few|TRBJ2-2|-|TRBV5-4
CASSLVGQWGTGELFF
TGTGCCAGCAGCTTGGTTGGACAGTGGGGCACCGGGGAGCTGTTTTTT
>14|-|TRBJ1-4|TRBD1|TRBV7-9
CASSRVQGNEKLFF
TGTGCCAGCAGCCGGGTACAGGGGAACGAAAAACTGTTTTTT
>12|-|TRBJ1-1|TRBD1|TRBV7-9
CASSLDRGEAFF
TGTGCCAGCAGCTTAGACAGGGGTGAAGCTTTCTTT
>15|-|TRBJ2-1|-|TRBV19
CASQPRSSSYNEQFF
TGTGCCAGTCAACCCCGATCGAGCTCCTACAATGAGCAGTTCTTC
>13|few|TRBJ2-5|TRBD1|TRBV28
CASSYRGGETQYF
TGTGCCAGCAGTTACAGGGGTGGAGAGACCCAGTACTTC
>15|-|TRBJ2-7|-|TRBV6-2/TRBV6-3
CASSYGGRGLNEQYF
TGTGCCAGCAGTTACGGAGGAAGAGGGCTTAACGAGCAGTACTTC
>12|-|TRBJ1-2|-|TRBV7-2
CASSLASRSYTF
TGTGCCAGCAGCTTAGCCTCACGAAGCTACACCTTC
>14|-|TRBJ2-4|-|TRBV6-2/TRBV6-3
CASSYVGGKNIQYF
TGTGCCAGCAGTTACGTTGGTGGCAAAAACATTCAGTACTTC
>12|many|TRBJ2-7|-|TRBV2
CAGGDETYEQYF
TGTGCCGGAGGGGACGAGACCTACGAGCAGTACTTC
>11|-|TRBJ1-2|-|TRBV29-1
CSVVSGQGYTF
TGCAGCGTTGTATCGGGGCAGGGCTACACCTTC
>10|-|TRBJ2-1|-|TRBV12-3/TRBV12-4
CASSLTDRIF
TGTGCCAGCAGCTTAACGGACCGGATCTTC
>15|few|TRBJ2-2|-|TRBV7-9
CASSSSAVNTGELFF
TGTGCCAGCAGTTCTAGCGCCGTAAACACCGGGGAGCTGTTTTTT
>14|-|TRBJ1-2|-|TRBV9
CASSVGGREVGYTF
TGTGCCAGCAGCGTAGGGGGTCGCGAGGTCGGCTACACCTTC
>13|-|TRBJ2-5|-|TRBV2
CASSGRAGETQYF
TGTGCCAGCAGTGGCAGGGCAGGCGAGACCCAGTACTTC
>15|-|TRBJ2-7|TRBD2|TRBV7-2
CASSLLSGRAHEQYF
TGTGCCAGCAGCTTACTTAGCGGGAGGGCTCACGAGCAGTACTTC
>11|many|TRBJ2-7|-|TRBV7-2
CASSYTYEQYF
TGTGCCAGCAGTTACACCTACGAGCAGTACTTC
>14|-|TRBJ2-1|TRBD2|TRBV29-1
CSVLGLAGAKEQFF
TGCAGCGTTTTGGGACTAGCGGGGGCCAAGGAGCAGTTCTTC